This T cell receptor (beta chain) was identified in a study of blood T cell repertoires in COVID-19. Background on the study: The United States, Italy and Spain supplied acute and convalescent COVID-19 samples.

Assay used: immunoSEQ multiplex PCR; TCRdb lists only in-frame clones, some missing. The sample lists about 150,000 clones, around four fifths occurring once. J lost 8 bases, V lost 10 bases, and 11 bases had no gene match. CDR1 is LNHDA and CDR2 is SQIVND in the germline V gene (reference sequence). The length of the CDR3 is 14 residues. This chain connects TRBV19 to TRBJ1-4, with TRBD1 matching 9 bases. This clonotype was sampled from a woman aged 40 to 50 with active or convalescent COVID-19. The specimen was peripheral blood. The DNA for the CDR3 is TGTGCCACCTCGGACAGGGGAAAAGGGGAAAAACTGTTTTTT. Amino acids: CATSDRGKGEKLFF.